This T cell receptor beta chain stems from a study of cytomegalovirus exposure and HLA in healthy donors. Broader study findings: The likely origin of a cluster of highly shared sequence variants was a sequencing artifact. Indistinguishability led to the exclusion of some V segments, TRBV6-2 and TRBV6-3 included. With further analysis later on, most CMV-associated TCR beta chains appeared HLA-restricted.

This clone was counted between two and nine times. Its antigen is unknown. Primers for the PCR totalled 60 Vbeta and 13 Jbeta. Using immunoSEQ multiplex PCR, the repertoire was profiled, and TCRdb retains in-frame clones only, with some absent. The repertoire holds roughly 140,000 clones, with 64% as singletons. The CDR3 sequence is 15 residues long. Per the germline V gene, CDR1 is SGDLS and CDR2 is YYNGEE. V was pared by 4 bases and J by 4 bases, with 17 bases between. There were likely unrecorded immune exposures, though donors were nominally healthy when sampled. This chain links TRBV9 with TRBJ1-2, with D hard to call. Specimen: PBMCs. This TCR was sampled from a woman in her twenties or thirties in good health and CMV-seropositive. For the CDR3, the DNA is TGTGCCAGCAGCACCTCAGGTTCACCGTTCTATGGCTACACCTTC. Translating gives CASSTSGSPFYGYTF.